Presented here are 9 T cell receptor beta chains from one specimen sequenced in a study of molecular identifiers for immune sequencing clone quantification. From the PCR reads, TCRdb called clonotypes with MiXCR, one entry per CDR3 protein. Among around 320,000 distinct CDR3 sequences listed, about 23% were seen once. The sequenced sample consisted of naive CD8+ T cells from blood, with Jurkat cell RNA spiked in. Subset noted: FACS-sorted CD8+CD4-CCR7+CD45RA+ naive T cells. The source is a human donor in good health. Some libraries in this study had Jurkat cell RNA spiked in.

About this clonotype itself: An end of the junction does not agree with germline; a read error may underlie this. The chain has TRBV7-8 and TRBJ1-1, with D uncertain. The germline V gene has CDR1 SGHVS and CDR2 FQNEAQ. The CDR3 has 13 amino acids. The CDR3 is CASRLAPRKLLFF. The CDR3 DNA follows: TGTGCCAGCCGCTTAGCGCCTCGGAAGTTGTTGTTCTTT.

Ten or more counts support this clonotype. The gene calls are TRBV2 and TRBJ1-6; tentatively, D is TRBD1 (6 bases). From germline, CDR1 is SNHLY and CDR2 FYNNEI. The V end was cut by 3 bases, the J end by 7 bases, with 13 bases between. The CDR3 covers 15 residues. The CDR3 region has the DNA TGTGCCAGCAGTGACGGACAGACCAAAAATTCACCCCTCCACTTT. Its protein is CASSDGQTKNSPLHF.

Notes on this clonotype: A much bigger clone sits one base away, suggesting this may be a read error. This chain joins TRBV4-3 and TRBJ2-7, with 9 bases lining up with TRBD1. The germline V gene encodes CDR1 LGHNA and CDR2 YSLEER. There are 14 residues in the CDR3. V was pared by 0 bases and J by 9 bases, with 6 bases of the junction left unmatched. The CDR3 DNA follows: TGCGCCAGCAGCCAAGATGGACAGGGGAACGCGCAGTACTTC. Its translation is CASSQDGQGNAQYF.

This clonotype showed up just a few times. The chain employs TRBV16 and TRBJ1-2; 8 bases align to TRBD1. In germline, CDR1 is KGHSY, CDR2 FQNENV. The CDR3 totals 15 residues. The V gene end was trimmed by 0 bases and the J gene end by 2 bases; junction bases not matched to a gene: 2. The CDR3 bases are TGTGCCAGCAGCCAATCTGACAGGGGAAACTATGGCTACACCTTC. Translation: CASSQSDRGNYGYTF.

This clonotype has more than one count but fewer than ten. This chain links TRBV6-5 with TRBJ2-1; D is uncertain. Trimming left V 5 bases short and J 3 bases short, with 8 bases between. This CDR3 region has 13 residues. Looked up from germline, CDR1 is MNHEY and CDR2 is SVGAGI. The CDR3 sequence: CASSLDVYNEQFF. The CDR3 region has the DNA TGTGCCAGCAGTCTAGACGTCTACAATGAGCAGTTCTTC.

In its sample, this clonotype was seen once. Being one base from a much bigger clone, this may be a read error. This sequence joins TRBV5-1 and TRBJ2-7; TRBD1 aligns across 8 bases. The CDR3 sequence is 13 residues long. Germline V gene sequence: CDR1 SGHRS, CDR2 YFSETQ. CDR3 coding DNA: TGCGCCAGCAGCCGGGACAGGATCTACGGGCAGTACTTC. Residues: CASSRDRIYGQYF.

The table lists this clonotype with many counts. The V gene is TRBV15, the J gene TRBJ1-5; D call uncertain. The CDR3 spans 15 residues. The germline V and J ends were trimmed by 5 bases and 2 bases, with 13 bases remaining between them. Germline V gives CDR1 LNHNV, CDR2 YYDKDF (reference sequence). This CDR3 is CATSPGFLGNQPQHF. CDR3 sequence (DNA): TGTGCCACCAGCCCCGGGTTCCTGGGCAATCAGCCCCAGCATTTT.

This clonotype was detected a few times. This sequence joins TRBV11-1 and TRBJ2-5, with D possibly TRBD1 on 6 matching bases. Trimming took 5 bases from V and 3 from J, leaving 16 bases between them. The CDR3 is 15 amino acids. Germline V gene data show CDR1 as SGHAT and CDR2 as FQDESV (reference sequence). DNA for the CDR3: TGTGCCAGCAGCCCCCGACCCCGACAGGAAGAGACCCAGTACTTC. Residues: CASSPRPRQEETQYF. Looking up the rest from reference TRBV11-1 and TRBJ2-5 gives the full variable domain: EAEVAQSPRYKITEKSQAVAFWCDPISGHATLYWYRQILGQGPELLVQFQDESVVDDSQLPKDRFSAERLKGVDSTLKIQPAELGDSAMYLCASSPRPRQEETQYFGPGTRLLVL.

With regard to this clonotype: One end of the junction varies from germline; a read error may be responsible. This chain joins TRBV19 and TRBJ1-1, with TRBD1 matching over 9 bases. This CDR3 is built from 15 residues. CDR1 and CDR2 from the germline V gene are LNHDA and SQIVND (reference sequence). CDR3 loop: CAGSIGTGLGTEAFF. Here the CDR3 DNA reads TGTGCCGGTAGTATAGGGACAGGGCTCGGCACTGAAGCTTTCTTT.